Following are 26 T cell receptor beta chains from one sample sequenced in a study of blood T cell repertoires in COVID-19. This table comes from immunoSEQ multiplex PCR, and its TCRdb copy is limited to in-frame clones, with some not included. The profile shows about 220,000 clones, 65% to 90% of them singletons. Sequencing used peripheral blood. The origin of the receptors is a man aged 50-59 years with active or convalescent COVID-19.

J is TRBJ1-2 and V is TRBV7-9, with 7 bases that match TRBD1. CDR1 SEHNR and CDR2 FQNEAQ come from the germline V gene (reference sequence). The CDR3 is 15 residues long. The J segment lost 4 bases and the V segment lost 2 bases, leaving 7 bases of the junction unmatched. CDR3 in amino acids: CASSLRQGDGYGYTF. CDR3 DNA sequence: TGTGCCAGCAGCTTACGGCAGGGGGATGGCTATGGCTACACCTTC.

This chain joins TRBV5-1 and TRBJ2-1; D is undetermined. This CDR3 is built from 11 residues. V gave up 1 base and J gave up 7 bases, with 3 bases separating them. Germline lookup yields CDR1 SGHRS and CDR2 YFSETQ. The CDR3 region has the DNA TGCGCCAGCAGCTTGATAAATGAGCAGTTCTTC. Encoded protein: CASSLINEQFF.

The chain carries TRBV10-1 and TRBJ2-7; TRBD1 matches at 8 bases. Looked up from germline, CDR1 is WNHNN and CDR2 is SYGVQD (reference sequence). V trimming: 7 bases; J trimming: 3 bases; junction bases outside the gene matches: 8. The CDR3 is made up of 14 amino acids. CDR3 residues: CASTKDRGVYEQYV. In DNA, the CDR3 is TGCGCCAGCACCAAAGACAGGGGAGTCTACGAGCAGTACGTC.

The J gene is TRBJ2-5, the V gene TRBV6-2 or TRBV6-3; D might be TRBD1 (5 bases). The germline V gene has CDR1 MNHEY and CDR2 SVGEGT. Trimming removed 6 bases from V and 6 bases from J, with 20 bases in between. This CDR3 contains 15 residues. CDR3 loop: CASSPRGRVSQTQYF. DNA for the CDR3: TGTGCCAGCAGCCCCCGTGGCAGGGTTAGTCAGACCCAGTACTTC.

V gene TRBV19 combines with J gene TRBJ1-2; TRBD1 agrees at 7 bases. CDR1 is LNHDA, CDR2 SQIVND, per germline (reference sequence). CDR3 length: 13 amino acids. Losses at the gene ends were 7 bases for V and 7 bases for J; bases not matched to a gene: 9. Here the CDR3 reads CASTDRERGGYTF. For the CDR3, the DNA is TGTGCCAGTACCGACAGGGAAAGAGGTGGCTACACCTTC. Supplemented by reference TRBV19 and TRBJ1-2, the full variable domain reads DGGITQSPKYLFRKEGQNVTLSCEQNLNHDAMYWYRQDPGQGLRLIYYSQIVNDFQKGDIAEGYSVSREKKESFPLTVTSAQKNPTAFYLCASTDRERGGYTFGSGTRLTVV.

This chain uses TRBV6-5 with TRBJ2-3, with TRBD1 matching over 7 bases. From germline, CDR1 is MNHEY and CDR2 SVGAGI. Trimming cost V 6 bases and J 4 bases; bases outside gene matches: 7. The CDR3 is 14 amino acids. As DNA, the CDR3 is TGTGCCAGCAGCCCGGGACAGAAGGCAGATACGCAGTATTTT. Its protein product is CASSPGQKADTQYF.

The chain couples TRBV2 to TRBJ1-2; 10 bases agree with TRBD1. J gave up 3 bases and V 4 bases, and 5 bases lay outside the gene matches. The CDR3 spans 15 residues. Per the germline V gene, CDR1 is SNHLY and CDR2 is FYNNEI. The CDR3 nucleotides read TGTGCCAGCAGTGTAGGACAGGGGGGTGACTATGGCTACACCTTC. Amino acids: CASSVGQGGDYGYTF.

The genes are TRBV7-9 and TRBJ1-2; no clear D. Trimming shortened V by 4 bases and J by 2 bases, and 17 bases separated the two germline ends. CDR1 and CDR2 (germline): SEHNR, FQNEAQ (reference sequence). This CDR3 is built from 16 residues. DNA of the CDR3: TGTGCCAGCAGCTCCAACCCCCCTGCAGGAAACTATGGCTACACCTTC. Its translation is CASSSNPPAGNYGYTF.

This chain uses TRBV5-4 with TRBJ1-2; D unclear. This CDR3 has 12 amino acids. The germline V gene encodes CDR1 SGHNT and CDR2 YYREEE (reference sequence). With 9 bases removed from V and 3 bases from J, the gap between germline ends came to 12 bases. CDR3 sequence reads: CAIIDTDYGYTF. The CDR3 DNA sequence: TGTGCCATCATCGACACGGACTATGGCTACACCTTC.

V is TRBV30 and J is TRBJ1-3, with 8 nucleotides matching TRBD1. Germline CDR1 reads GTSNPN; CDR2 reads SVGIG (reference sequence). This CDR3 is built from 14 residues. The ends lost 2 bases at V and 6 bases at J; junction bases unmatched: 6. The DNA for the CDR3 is TGTGCCTGGAGTAGGACAGGGATCGCAAACACCATATATTTT. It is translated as CAWSRTGIANTIYF.

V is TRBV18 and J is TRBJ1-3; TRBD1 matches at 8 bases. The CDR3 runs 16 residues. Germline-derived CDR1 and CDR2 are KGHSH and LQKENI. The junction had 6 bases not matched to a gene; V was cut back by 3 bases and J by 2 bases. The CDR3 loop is CASSPLVRGPGNTIYF. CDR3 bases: TGTGCCAGCTCACCCCTGGTCAGGGGGCCTGGAAACACCATATATTTT. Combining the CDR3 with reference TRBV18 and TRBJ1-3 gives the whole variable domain NAGVMQNPRHLVRRRGQEARLRCSPMKGHSHVYWYRQLPEEGLKFMVYLQKENIIDESGMPKERFSAEFPKEGPSILRIQQVVRGDSAAYFCASSPLVRGPGNTIYFGEGSWLTVV.

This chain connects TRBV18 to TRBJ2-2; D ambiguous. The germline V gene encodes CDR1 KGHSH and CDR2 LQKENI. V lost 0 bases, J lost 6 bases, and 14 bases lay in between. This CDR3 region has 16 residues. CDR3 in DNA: TGTGCCAGCTCACCACCGGTGGGCCAGGCTTCCGGGGAGCTGTTTTTT. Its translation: CASSPPVGQASGELFF. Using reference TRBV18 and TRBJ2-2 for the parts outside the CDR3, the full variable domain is NAGVMQNPRHLVRRRGQEARLRCSPMKGHSHVYWYRQLPEEGLKFMVYLQKENIIDESGMPKERFSAEFPKEGPSILRIQQVVRGDSAAYFCASSPPVGQASGELFFGEGSRLTVL.

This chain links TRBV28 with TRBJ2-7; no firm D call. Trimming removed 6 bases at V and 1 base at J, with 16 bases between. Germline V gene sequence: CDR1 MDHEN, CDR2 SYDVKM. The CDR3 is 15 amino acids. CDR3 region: CASSLRQTVSYEQYF. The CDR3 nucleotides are TGTGCCAGCAGCCTGAGACAAACCGTGTCCTACGAGCAGTACTTC.

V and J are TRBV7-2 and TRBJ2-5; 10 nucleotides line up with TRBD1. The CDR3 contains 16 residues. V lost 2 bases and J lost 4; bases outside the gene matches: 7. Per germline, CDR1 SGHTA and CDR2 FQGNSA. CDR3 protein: CASSLQGQGIGETQYF. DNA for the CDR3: TGTGCCAGCAGCTTACAGGGACAGGGGATAGGAGAGACCCAGTACTTC.

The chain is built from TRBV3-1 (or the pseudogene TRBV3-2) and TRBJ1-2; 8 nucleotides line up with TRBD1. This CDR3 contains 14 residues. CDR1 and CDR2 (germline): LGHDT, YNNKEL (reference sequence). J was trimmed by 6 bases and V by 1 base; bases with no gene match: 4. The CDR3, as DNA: TGTGCCAGCAGCCAAGTGGACAGGGTGAATGGCTACACCTTC. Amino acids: CASSQVDRVNGYTF.

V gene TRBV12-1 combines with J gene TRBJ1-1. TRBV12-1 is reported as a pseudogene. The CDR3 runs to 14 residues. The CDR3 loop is CASSPGRGRTEAFF. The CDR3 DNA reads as TGTGCCAGCAGCCCCGGTCGAGGGAGGACTGAAGCTTTCTTT.

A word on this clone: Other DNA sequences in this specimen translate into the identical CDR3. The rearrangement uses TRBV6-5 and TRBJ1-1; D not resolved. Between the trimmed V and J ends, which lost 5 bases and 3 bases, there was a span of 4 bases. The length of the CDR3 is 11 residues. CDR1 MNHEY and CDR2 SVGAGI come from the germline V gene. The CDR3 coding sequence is TGTGCCAGCAGTCGGGACACTGAAGCTTTCTTT. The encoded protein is CASSRDTEAFF.

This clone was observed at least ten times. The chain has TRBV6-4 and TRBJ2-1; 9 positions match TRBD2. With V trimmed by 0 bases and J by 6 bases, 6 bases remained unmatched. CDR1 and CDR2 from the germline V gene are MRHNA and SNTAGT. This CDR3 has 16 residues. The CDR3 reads CASSDSAGRGGNEQFF. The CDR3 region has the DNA TGTGCCAGCAGTGACTCCGCCGGGCGGGGGGGCAATGAGCAGTTCTTC.

In DNA form, the CDR3 reads TGTGCCAGCAGCACCCTCCCGCCGGGACAGGGAAGCACAGATACGCAGTATTTT. Its protein product is CASSTLPPGQGSTDTQYF. The V call is TRBV11-2, the J call TRBJ2-3; 9 bases are a match to TRBD1. CDR3 length: 18 amino acids. Per germline, CDR1 SGHAT and CDR2 FQNNGV. V was pared by 5 bases and J by 0 bases, with 12 bases of the junction left unmatched.

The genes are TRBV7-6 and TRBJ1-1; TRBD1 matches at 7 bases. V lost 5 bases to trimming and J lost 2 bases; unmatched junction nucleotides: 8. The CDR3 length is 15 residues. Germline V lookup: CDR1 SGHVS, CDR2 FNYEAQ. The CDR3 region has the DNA TGTGCCAGCAGCCCGCCGACAGGGATTAACACTGAAGCTTTCTTT. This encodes CASSPPTGINTEAFF.

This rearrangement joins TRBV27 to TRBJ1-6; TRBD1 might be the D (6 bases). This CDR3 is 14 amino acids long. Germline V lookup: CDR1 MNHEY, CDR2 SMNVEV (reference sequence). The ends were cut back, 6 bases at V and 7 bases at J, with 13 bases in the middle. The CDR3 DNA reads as TGTGCCAGCAGGCCCGGGACACTGAATTCACCCCTCCACTTT. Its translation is CASRPGTLNSPLHF.

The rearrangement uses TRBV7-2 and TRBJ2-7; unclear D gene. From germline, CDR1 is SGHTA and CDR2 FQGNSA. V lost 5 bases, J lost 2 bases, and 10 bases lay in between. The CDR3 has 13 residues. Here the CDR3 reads CASSPRPAYEQYF. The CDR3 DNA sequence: TGTGCCAGCAGCCCTAGACCAGCCTACGAGCAGTACTTC. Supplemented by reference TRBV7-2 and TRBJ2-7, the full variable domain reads GAGVSQSPSNKVTEKGKDVELRCDPISGHTALYWYRQSLGQGLEFLIYFQGNSAPDKSGLPSDRFSAERTGGSVSTLTIQRTQQEDSAVYLCASSPRPAYEQYFGPGTRLTVT.

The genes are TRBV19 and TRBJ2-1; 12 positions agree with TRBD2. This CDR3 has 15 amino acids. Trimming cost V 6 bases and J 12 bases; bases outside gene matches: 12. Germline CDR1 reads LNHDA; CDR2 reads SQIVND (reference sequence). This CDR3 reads CASSRLAGEIGGQFF. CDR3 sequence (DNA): TGTGCCAGTAGCCGACTAGCGGGGGAAATCGGTGGGCAGTTCTTC.

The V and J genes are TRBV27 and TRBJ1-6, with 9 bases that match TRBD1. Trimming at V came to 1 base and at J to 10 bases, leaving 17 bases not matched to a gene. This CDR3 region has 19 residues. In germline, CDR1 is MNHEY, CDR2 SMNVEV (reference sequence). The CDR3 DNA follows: TGTGCCAGCAGTTTATACACCGCCGGACAGGGGATATACGAGTCACCCCTCCACTTT. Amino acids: CASSLYTAGQGIYESPLHF.

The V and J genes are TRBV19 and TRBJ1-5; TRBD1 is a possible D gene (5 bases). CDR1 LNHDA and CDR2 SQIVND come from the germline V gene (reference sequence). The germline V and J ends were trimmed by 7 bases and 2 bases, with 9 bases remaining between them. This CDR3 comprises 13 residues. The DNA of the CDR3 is TGTGCCAGTAAGGGGCTTGGCAATCAGCCCCAGCATTTT. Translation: CASKGLGNQPQHF.

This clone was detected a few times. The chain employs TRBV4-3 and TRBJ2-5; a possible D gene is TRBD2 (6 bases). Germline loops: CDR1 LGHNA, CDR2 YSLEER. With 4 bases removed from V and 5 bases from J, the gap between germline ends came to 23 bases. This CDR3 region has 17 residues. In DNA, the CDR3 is TGCGCCAGCAGCCGACGAGCCCAGGCAGGGACTTTGGAGACCCAGTACTTC. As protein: CASSRRAQAGTLETQYF.